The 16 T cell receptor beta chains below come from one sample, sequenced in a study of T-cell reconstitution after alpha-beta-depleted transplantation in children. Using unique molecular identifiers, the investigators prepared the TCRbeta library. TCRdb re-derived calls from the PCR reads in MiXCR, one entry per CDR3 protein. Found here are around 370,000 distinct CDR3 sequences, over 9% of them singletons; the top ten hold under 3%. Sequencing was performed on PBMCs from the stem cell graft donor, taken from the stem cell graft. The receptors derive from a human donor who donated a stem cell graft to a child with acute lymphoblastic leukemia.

The CDR3 reads CASSSTRGSTPNEQFF. In DNA, the CDR3 is TGTGCCAGCAGTTCAACGCGGGGCTCGACCCCCAATGAGCAGTTCTTC. V and J are TRBV6-2 or TRBV6-3 and TRBJ2-1; perhaps TRBD2 as D (6 bases). The CDR3 sequence is 16 residues long. CDR1 and CDR2 from the germline V gene are MNHEY and SVGEGT. Deletions cut 4 bases from V and 6 bases from J, with 19 bases between.

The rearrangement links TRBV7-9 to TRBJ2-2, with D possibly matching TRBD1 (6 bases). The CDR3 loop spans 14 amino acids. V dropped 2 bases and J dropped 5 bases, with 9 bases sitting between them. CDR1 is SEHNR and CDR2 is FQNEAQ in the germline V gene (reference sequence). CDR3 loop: CASSLSGTTGELFF. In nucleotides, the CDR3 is TGTGCCAGCAGCTTATCCGGGACAACCGGGGAGCTGTTTTTT.

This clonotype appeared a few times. For the CDR3, the DNA is TGTGCCATCAGTCCTAGCGGGAAGTTCACAGATACGCAGTATTTT. Translated: CAISPSGKFTDTQYF. The V call is TRBV10-3, the J call TRBJ2-3, with TRBD2 matching 9 bases. The CDR3 consists of 15 residues. V dropped 5 bases and J dropped 2; count of bases not matched to a gene: 5. From germline, CDR1 is ENHRY and CDR2 SYGVKD.

The CDR3 DNA reads as TGTGCCAGCAGTCAGGACAGCCGGGAGACCCAGTACTTC. Protein product: CASSQDSRETQYF. The chain joins TRBV6-1 to TRBJ2-5, with D tentatively TRBD1 (6 bases). The CDR3 is 13 amino acids. Germline lookup yields CDR1 MNHNS and CDR2 SASEGT. V lost 5 bases, J lost 5 bases, and 12 bases lay in between.

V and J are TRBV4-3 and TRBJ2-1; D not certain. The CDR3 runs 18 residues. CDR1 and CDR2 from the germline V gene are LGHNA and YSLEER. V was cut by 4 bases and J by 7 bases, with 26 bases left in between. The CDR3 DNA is TGCGCCAGCAGCCGCGAACTAAACACTGGTGCCCCTGCAAATGAGCAGTTCTTC. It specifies CASSRELNTGAPANEQFF.

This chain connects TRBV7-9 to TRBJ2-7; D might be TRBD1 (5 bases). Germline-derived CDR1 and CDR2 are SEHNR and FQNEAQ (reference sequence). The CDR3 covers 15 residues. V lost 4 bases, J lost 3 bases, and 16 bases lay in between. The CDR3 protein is CASSSGPAALYEQYF. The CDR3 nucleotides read TGTGCCAGCAGCTCAGGGCCGGCAGCCCTCTACGAGCAGTACTTC.

The CDR3 DNA is TGTGCCAGCAGGATTAAGCCCCCCAGTCCCGGAAATGAGCAGTTCTTC. This codes for CASRIKPPSPGNEQFF. The V gene is TRBV12-3 or TRBV12-4, the J gene TRBJ2-1; D call uncertain. V lost 6 bases and J lost 7, with 22 bases in between. The CDR3 consists of 16 residues.

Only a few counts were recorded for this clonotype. The CDR3 here is CASSSPGQGASTDTQYF. The CDR3 nucleotides are TGTGCCAGCAGTTCCCCGGGACAGGGGGCGAGCACAGATACGCAGTATTTT. The chain links TRBV12-3 or TRBV12-4 to TRBJ2-3, with TRBD1 identical over 12 bases. V lost 4 bases and J lost 0; bases outside the gene matches: 5. CDR3 length: 17 amino acids.

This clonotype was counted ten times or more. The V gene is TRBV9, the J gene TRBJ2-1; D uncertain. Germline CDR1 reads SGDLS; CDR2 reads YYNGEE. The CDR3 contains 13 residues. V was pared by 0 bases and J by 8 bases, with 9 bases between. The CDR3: CASSVGGRDEQFF. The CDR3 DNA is TGTGCCAGCAGCGTAGGGGGTAGAGATGAGCAGTTCTTC.

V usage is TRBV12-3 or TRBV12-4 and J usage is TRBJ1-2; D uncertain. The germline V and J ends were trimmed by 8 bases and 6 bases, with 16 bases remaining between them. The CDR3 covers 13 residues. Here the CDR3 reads CASDGGGIHGYTF. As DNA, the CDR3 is TGTGCCAGCGACGGAGGTGGGATTCATGGCTACACCTTC.

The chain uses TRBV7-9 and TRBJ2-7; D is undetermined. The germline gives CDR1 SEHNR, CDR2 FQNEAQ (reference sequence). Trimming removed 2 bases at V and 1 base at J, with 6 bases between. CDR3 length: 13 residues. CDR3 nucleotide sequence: TGTGCCAGCAGCTTAACGGAATCCTACGAGCAGTACTTC. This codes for CASSLTESYEQYF.

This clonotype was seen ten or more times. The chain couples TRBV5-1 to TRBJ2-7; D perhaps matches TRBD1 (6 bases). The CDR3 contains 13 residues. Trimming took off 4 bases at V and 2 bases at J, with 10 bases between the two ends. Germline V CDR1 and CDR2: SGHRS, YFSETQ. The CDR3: CASSDRKTYEQYF. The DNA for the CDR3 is TGCGCCAGCAGCGACAGGAAAACCTACGAGCAGTACTTC. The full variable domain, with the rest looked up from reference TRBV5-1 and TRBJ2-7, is KAGVTQTPRYLIKTRGQQVTLSCSPISGHRSVSWYQQTPGQGLQFLFEYFSETQRNKGNFPGRFSGRQFSNSRSEMNVSTLELGDSALYLCASSDRKTYEQYFGPGTRLTVT.

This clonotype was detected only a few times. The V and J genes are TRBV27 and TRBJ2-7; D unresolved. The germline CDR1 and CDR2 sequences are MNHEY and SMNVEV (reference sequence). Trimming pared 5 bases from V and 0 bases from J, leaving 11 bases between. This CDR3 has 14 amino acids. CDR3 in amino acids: CASSLTTSSYEQYF. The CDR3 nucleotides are TGTGCCAGCAGTCTCACGACCAGCTCCTACGAGCAGTACTTC.

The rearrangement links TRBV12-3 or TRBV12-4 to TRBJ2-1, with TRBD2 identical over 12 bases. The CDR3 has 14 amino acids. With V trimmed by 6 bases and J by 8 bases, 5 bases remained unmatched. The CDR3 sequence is CASSPGTSGYEQFF. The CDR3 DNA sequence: TGTGCCAGCAGCCCGGGGACTAGCGGGTATGAGCAGTTCTTC.

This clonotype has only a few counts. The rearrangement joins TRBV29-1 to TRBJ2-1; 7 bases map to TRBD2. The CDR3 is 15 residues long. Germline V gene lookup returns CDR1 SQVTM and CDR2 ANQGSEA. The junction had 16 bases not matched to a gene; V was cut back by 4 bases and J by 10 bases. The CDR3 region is CSVGFVEGGPGEQFF. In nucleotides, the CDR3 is TGCAGCGTTGGGTTCGTGGAGGGAGGGCCGGGGGAGCAGTTCTTC.

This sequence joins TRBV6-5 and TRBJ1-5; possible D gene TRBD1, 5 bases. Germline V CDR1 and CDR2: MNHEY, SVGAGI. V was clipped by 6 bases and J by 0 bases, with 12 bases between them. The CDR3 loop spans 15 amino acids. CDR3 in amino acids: CASRQGGYSNQPQHF. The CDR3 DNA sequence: TGTGCCAGCAGGCAGGGCGGATATAGCAATCAGCCCCAGCATTTT.